These 15 T cell receptor beta chains originate from one sample sequenced in a study of neurological immune-mediated disorders (dated by TCRdb to the late 2010s). The library was prepared using 5' RACE. This sample was sequenced with an Illumina HiSeq 2500. In TCRdb, the public reads were trimmed at Q25 with fastp and aligned with MiXCR, with productive beta chains retained. Rows are unified per CDR3 protein, each entry keeping the most common DNA and genes. Counted in this sample were 55,000 to 70,000 distinct CDR3 sequences; 9.5% to 12% of them appeared once. 1.8% of the sample belongs to the ten largest clones. The material sequenced was PBMCs. Receptors originate from a man between 60 and 70 years old in good health.

The chain carries TRBV7-2 and TRBJ1-2, with D perhaps matching TRBD1 (6 bases). The CDR3 spans 13 residues. Between the trimmed V and J ends, which lost 5 bases and 7 bases, there was a span of 14 bases. The germline V gene has CDR1 SGHTA and CDR2 FQGNSA. The CDR3 nucleotides are TGTGCCAGCAGCGTTAACAGGGAGGGTGGCTACACCTTC. Translating gives CASSVNREGGYTF.

This clonotype occurred many times. The chain recombines TRBV7-2 with TRBJ2-6; 7 positions agree with TRBD2. Germline assignment: CDR1 SGHTA and CDR2 FQGNSA. Trimming removed 5 bases from V and 14 bases from J; junction bases left unmatched: 18. The CDR3 contains 16 residues. The CDR3 loop reads CASSRGEVGTVGILTF. CDR3 in DNA: TGTGCCAGCAGCCGGGGGGAGGTCGGCACAGTTGGTATCCTGACTTTC.

This clonotype was counted many times. CDR3 in DNA: TGCAGTGCTCCGGGACTAGCGGGGGGCAGGGGGACAGATACGCAGTATTTT. It encodes CSAPGLAGGRGTDTQYF. The chain joins TRBV20-1 to TRBJ2-3, with 15 bases identical to TRBD2. The CDR3 has 17 residues. From germline, CDR1 is DFQATT and CDR2 SNEGSKA (reference sequence). V shed 5 bases, J shed 3 bases, and the junction held 9 bases outside the gene matches.

This clonotype was seen ten or more times. The chain employs TRBV5-1 and TRBJ2-2; TRBD1 matches at 7 bases. Germline loops: CDR1 SGHRS, CDR2 YFSETQ. Trimming removed 4 bases from V and 7 bases from J; junction bases left unmatched: 1. This CDR3 comprises 12 residues. Here the CDR3 reads CASSTGVGELFF. In nucleotides, the CDR3 is TGCGCCAGCAGCACAGGGGTCGGGGAGCTGTTTTTT.

This clonotype was seen repeatedly, ten times or more. This chain links TRBV6-5 with TRBJ1-2; D may be TRBD1 (5 bases). CDR3 length equals 15 residues. Germline V gene sequence: CDR1 MNHEY, CDR2 SVGAGI. V was pared by 6 bases and J by 4 bases, with 18 bases between. The CDR3 loop is CASSTGLRGTYGYTF. CDR3 DNA sequence: TGTGCCAGCAGCACCGGGCTGAGGGGTACCTATGGCTACACCTTC.

The sample holds many counts of this clonotype. The rearrangement links TRBV20-1 to TRBJ1-1; TRBD1 might be the D (5 bases). This CDR3 has 12 residues. Germline V CDR1 and CDR2: DFQATT, SNEGSKA (reference sequence). Trimming took 4 bases from V and 1 from J, leaving 7 bases between them. The CDR3 coding sequence is TGCAGTGCTAAGAGGGGGAACACTGAAGCTTTCTTT. The encoded protein is CSAKRGNTEAFF.

This clonotype was counted ten times or more. CDR3 sequence (DNA): TGCGCCAGCAGCCCCACGGGCCGGGGTTACGAGCAGTACTTC. Encoded protein: CASSPTGRGYEQYF. V usage is TRBV4-3 and J usage is TRBJ2-7; maybe TRBD2 (5 bases). Germline CDR1 is LGHNA and CDR2 is YSLEER. V was cut by 4 bases and J by 4 bases, with 14 bases left in between. The CDR3 spans 14 residues.

The J gene is TRBJ2-1, the V gene TRBV5-1, with TRBD2 matching over 10 bases. Germline CDR1 SGHRS, CDR2 YFSETQ. CDR3 length: 16 residues. Trimming removed 3 bases from V and 3 bases from J; junction bases left unmatched: 6. The CDR3 reads CASSSLSGGIYNEQFF. CDR3 nucleotide sequence: TGCGCCAGCAGCTCCCTTAGCGGGGGGATCTACAATGAGCAGTTCTTC. Full variable domain (missing parts from reference TRBV5-1 and TRBJ2-1): KAGVTQTPRYLIKTRGQQVTLSCSPISGHRSVSWYQQTPGQGLQFLFEYFSETQRNKGNFPGRFSGRQFSNSRSEMNVSTLELGDSALYLCASSSLSGGIYNEQFFGPGTRLTVL.

In this sample, this clonotype turned up many times. CDR3 coding DNA: TGCAGCGTTGATAAAGACTGGACGACAGGACCCACCGGCACAGATACGCAGTATTTT. Protein product: CSVDKDWTTGPTGTDTQYF. This sequence joins TRBV29-1 and TRBJ2-3, with D perhaps matching TRBD1 (6 bases). The V and J ends lost 3 bases and 1 base respectively, with 26 bases between them. Germline CDR1 reads SQVTM; CDR2 reads ANQGSEA. The CDR3 totals 19 residues.

The sample holds many counts of this clonotype. This chain uses TRBV14 with TRBJ2-1; D gene unclear. Trimming pared 1 base from V and 0 bases from J, leaving 7 bases between. This CDR3 region has 15 residues. Germline values: CDR1 SGHDN, CDR2 FVKESK. The CDR3 region has the DNA TGTGCCAGCAGCCAAGTACTGAGCTCCTACAATGAGCAGTTCTTC. Its translation: CASSQVLSSYNEQFF. Variable domain in full (rest from reference TRBV14 and TRBJ2-1): EAGVTQFPSHSVIEKGQTVTLRCDPISGHDNLYWYRRVMGKEIKFLLHFVKESKQDESGMPNNRFLAERTGGTYSTLKVQPAELEDSGVYFCASSQVLSSYNEQFFGPGTRLTVL.

This clonotype came up many times. The rearrangement links TRBV29-1 to TRBJ2-5, with a tentative D call TRBD2 (6 bases). This CDR3 spans 13 amino acids. Germline CDR1 and CDR2: SQVTM and ANQGSEA. The V gene lost 7 bases and the J gene lost 1 base, with 13 bases spanning the gap. CDR3 loop: CSATLTSQETQYF. The CDR3, as DNA: TGCAGCGCAACCCTGACTAGCCAAGAGACCCAGTACTTC.

There are many counts of this clonotype. The V call is TRBV3-1, the J call TRBJ1-2, with D possibly being TRBD1 (5 bases). The CDR3 extends over 14 amino acids. The V gene lost 3 bases and the J gene lost 7 bases, with 15 bases spanning the gap. Germline loops: CDR1 LGHDT, CDR2 YNNKEL (reference sequence). CDR3: CASSHGATALGYTF. In nucleotides, the CDR3 is TGTGCCAGCAGCCATGGTGCGACAGCGCTTGGCTACACCTTC.

Many counts were recorded for this clonotype. The rearrangement joins TRBV20-1 to TRBJ1-6; possible D gene TRBD1, 6 bases. Between the trimmed V and J ends, which lost 1 base and 8 bases, there was a span of 21 bases. CDR1 is DFQATT, CDR2 SNEGSKA, per germline (reference sequence). The CDR3 has 17 residues. This CDR3 is CSARANSRGIRDSPLHF. The CDR3 DNA follows: TGCAGTGCTAGAGCCAACTCCAGGGGAATTAGGGATTCACCCCTCCACTTT.

This clonotype has ten or more counts. This chain uses TRBV6-6 with TRBJ1-5; 10 bases align to TRBD1. The CDR3 runs to 15 residues. V lost 0 bases and J lost 6; bases outside the gene matches: 2. Looked up from germline, CDR1 is MNHNY and CDR2 is SVGAGI (reference sequence). The CDR3 region is CASSYSGTGVQPQHF. The DNA for the CDR3 is TGTGCCAGCAGTTACTCAGGGACAGGGGTTCAGCCCCAGCATTTT.

To note about this clonotype: A much larger clone lies a single base off, so this may be a read error. The V and J genes are TRBV28 and TRBJ2-7; D may match TRBD1 or TRBD2 (6 bases each). Trimming took 9 bases from V and 6 from J, leaving 15 bases between them. Per the germline V gene, CDR1 is MDHEN and CDR2 is SYDVKM. CDR3 length equals 12 residues. Here the CDR3 DNA reads TGTGCCAGAAGAGATGGGGGGCTCGAGCAGTACTTC. As protein: CARRDGGLEQYF.